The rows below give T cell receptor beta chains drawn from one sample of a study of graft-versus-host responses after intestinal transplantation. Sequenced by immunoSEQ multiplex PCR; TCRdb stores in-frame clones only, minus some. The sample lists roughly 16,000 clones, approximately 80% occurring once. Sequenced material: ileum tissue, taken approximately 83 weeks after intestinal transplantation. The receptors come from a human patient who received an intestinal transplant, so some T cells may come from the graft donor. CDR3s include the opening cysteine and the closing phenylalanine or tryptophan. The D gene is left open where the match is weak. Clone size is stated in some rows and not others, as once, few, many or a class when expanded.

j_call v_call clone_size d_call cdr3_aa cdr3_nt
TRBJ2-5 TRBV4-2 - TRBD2 CASSQVGTRIQLETQYF TGTGCCAGCAGCCAAGTTGGGACTAGAATACAACTGGAGACCCAGTACTTC
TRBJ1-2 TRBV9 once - CASSVGTAHFYGYTF TGTGCCAGCAGCGTAGGAACAGCTCATTTCTATGGCTACACCTTC
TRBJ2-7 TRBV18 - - CASSPGISSYEQYF TGTGCCAGCTCACCAGGGATCAGCTCCTACGAGCAGTACTTC
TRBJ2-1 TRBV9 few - CASSPGTYPYNEQFF TGTGCCAGCAGCCCCGGGACATACCCATACAATGAGCAGTTCTTC
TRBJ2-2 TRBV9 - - CARSVEGGAVGGELFF TGTGCCCGCAGCGTAGAGGGGGGCGCGGTCGGCGGGGAGCTGTTTTTT
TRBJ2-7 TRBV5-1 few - CASRGENYEQYF TGCGCCAGCAGGGGAGAGAACTACGAGCAGTACTTC
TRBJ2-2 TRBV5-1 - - CASTLRGLPGGELFF TGCGCCAGCACCCTGCGGGGCCTTCCAGGAGGGGAGCTGTTTTTT
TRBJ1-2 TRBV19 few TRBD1 CATQGQENYGYTF TGTGCCACTCAGGGACAGGAAAACTATGGCTACACCTTC
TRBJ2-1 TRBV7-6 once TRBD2 CASSLGTSGGVNEQFF TGTGCCAGCAGCTTAGGGACTAGCGGGGGGGTCAATGAGCAGTTCTTC
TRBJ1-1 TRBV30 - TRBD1 CAWRQGRAEAFF TGTGCCTGGAGACAGGGGAGGGCTGAAGCTTTCTTT
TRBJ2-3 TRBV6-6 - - CASSYEETDTQYF TGTGCCAGCAGTTACGAGGAAACAGATACGCAGTATTTT
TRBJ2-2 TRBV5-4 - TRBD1 CASSLQGARAGELLF TGTGCCAGCAGCTTACAGGGGGCGCGCGCCGGGGAGCTGCTTTTT
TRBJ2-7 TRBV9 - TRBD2 CASSVASAGGPSEQYF TGTGCCAGCAGCGTAGCCTCAGCGGGGGGGCCTTCCGAGCAGTACTTC
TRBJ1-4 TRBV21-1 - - CASKYQPLLTNEKLFF TGTGCCAGCAAATATCAGCCGCTATTAACTAATGAAAAACTGTTTTTT
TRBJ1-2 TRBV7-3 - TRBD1 CASSPGGTGSGYTF TGTGCCAGCAGCCCGGGCGGGACAGGGAGTGGCTACACCTTC
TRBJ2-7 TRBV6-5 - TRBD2 CASSSTGTSLYEQYF TGTGCCAGCAGTTCTACCGGGACTAGTCTCTACGAGCAGTACTTC
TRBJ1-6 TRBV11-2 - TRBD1 CASSRSTGEGNSPLHF TGTGCCAGCAGCAGGTCAACAGGGGAAGGTAATTCACCCCTCCACTTT
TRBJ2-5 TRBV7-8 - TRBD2 CASSFREGFQETQYF TGTGCCAGCAGCTTTAGGGAGGGGTTCCAAGAGACCCAGTACTTC
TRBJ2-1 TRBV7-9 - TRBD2 CASSDRAATSGGLGEQFF TGTGCCAGCAGCGATAGGGCGGCGACTAGCGGGGGGCTGGGTGAGCAGTTCTTC
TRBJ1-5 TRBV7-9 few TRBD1 CASSAGGGNQPQHF TGTGCCAGCAGCGCAGGGGGGGGCAATCAGCCCCAGCATTTT
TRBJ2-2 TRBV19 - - CASSIVRGGELFF TGTGCCAGTAGTATAGTGCGGGGCGGGGAGCTGTTTTTT
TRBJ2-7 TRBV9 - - CASSASTGLSGEQYF TGTGCCAGCAGCGCCTCGACAGGACTCTCGGGCGAGCAGTACTTC
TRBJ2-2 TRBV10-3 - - CAISEYPPNTGELFF TGTGCCATCAGTGAATACCCGCCGAACACCGGGGAGCTGTTTTTT
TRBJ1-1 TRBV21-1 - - CASSTTRQGAPTEAFF TGTGCCAGCAGCACCACCCGACAGGGGGCGCCCACTGAAGCTTTCTTT
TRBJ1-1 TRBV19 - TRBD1 CASSPDRDTEAFF TGTGCCAGTAGCCCGGACAGGGACACTGAAGCTTTCTTT
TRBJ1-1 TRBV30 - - CAWSLQGRSTEAFF TGTGCCTGGAGTCTACAGGGAAGGAGCACTGAAGCTTTCTTT
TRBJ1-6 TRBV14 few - CASSLPINSPLHF TGTGCCAGCAGCCTACCAATTAATTCACCCCTCCACTTT
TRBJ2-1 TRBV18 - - CASSFTEPFSYNEQFF TGTGCCAGCTCGTTCACAGAGCCCTTCTCCTACAATGAGCAGTTCTTC
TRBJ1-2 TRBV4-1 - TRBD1 CASSPATGVLGGYTF TGCGCCAGCAGCCCAGCGACAGGGGTGCTTGGGGGCTACACCTTC
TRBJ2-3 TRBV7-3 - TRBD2 CASSLSSSGDTQYF TGTGCCAGCAGCTTAAGCTCTAGCGGCGATACGCAGTATTTT
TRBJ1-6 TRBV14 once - CASRPGTDNSPLHF TGTGCCAGCCGGCCAGGGACGGATAATTCACCCCTCCACTTT
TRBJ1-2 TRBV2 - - CASSGMDSSYGYTF TGTGCCAGCAGTGGGATGGACAGCAGCTATGGCTACACCTTC
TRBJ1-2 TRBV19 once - CASSIDGGNF TGTGCCAGTAGTATTGATGGGGGGAACTTC
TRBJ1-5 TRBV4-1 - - CASSRLDNSNQPQHF TGCGCCAGCAGCCGGTTGGATAATAGCAATCAGCCCCAGCATTTT
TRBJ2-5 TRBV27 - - CASSSCSRGAYQETQYF TGTGCCAGCAGTTCATGTTCGCGCGGGGCGTACCAAGAGACCCAGTACTTC
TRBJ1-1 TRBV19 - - CASSLGTNTEAFF TGTGCCAGTAGTCTCGGGACGAACACTGAAGCTTTCTTT
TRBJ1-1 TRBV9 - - CASSPLPDGNTEAFF TGTGCCAGCAGCCCGCTTCCGGACGGCAACACTGAAGCTTTCTTT
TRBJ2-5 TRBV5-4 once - CASSLVDGRETQYF TGTGCCAGCAGCTTGGTTGATGGTCGGGAGACCCAGTACTTC
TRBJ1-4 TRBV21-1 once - CASSTGTVFPSGEKLFF TGTGCCAGCAGCACAGGGACAGTTTTCCCATCGGGTGAAAAACTGTTTTTT
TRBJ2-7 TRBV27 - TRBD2 CASSFRYPGLAPYEQYF TGTGCCAGCAGTTTCCGCTACCCGGGACTAGCCCCCTACGAGCAGTACTTC